Each of the 8 T cell receptor beta chains below was sequenced from the same sample in a study of breast tumors, draining lymph nodes, adjacent tissues (dated by TCRdb to 2016 to 2018). The lymph node samples were taken from the axillary draining lymph nodes of breast cancer patients. Library preparation employed multiplex PCR. Sequencing was performed on an Illumina HiSeq 2000. TCRdb reran the public reads through fastp at Q25 and MiXCR, keeping productive beta chains. A single entry per CDR3 protein holds the most common genes and DNA from its merged rows. The sample table shows approximately 140,000 distinct CDR3 sequences, and 32% are seen once. The top ten hold 2% to 2.5% of the sample. The sample was axillary lymph node tissue. Every receptor here comes from a female donor with breast cancer. Some clones in this sample may be carry-over from other donors' samples.

In its sample, this clonotype was seen many times. The chain joins TRBV6-1 to TRBJ1-2; TRBD1 matches 7 bases. Germline CDR1 reads MNHNS; CDR2 reads SASEGT. Unmatched junction bases numbered 9, after V lost 2 bases and J lost 6 bases. The CDR3 has 15 amino acids. DNA for the CDR3: TGTGCCAGCAGTGAACTGGATAGGGGGCAGCATGGCTACACCTTC. It translates to CASSELDRGQHGYTF.

Of note for this clonotype: Germline is not matched at one junction end, which may reflect a read error. The gene calls are TRBV7-9 and TRBJ2-5, with D tentatively TRBD1 (5 bases). Germline V gene lookup returns CDR1 SEHNR and CDR2 FQNEAQ (reference sequence). The CDR3 is 15 amino acids. CDR3 sequence (DNA): TGTGCCAGCAGCTTAGCCTCTCAGGGCCGAGAGACCCAGCACTTC. It specifies CASSLASQGRETQHF.

The chain has TRBV3-2 and TRBJ2-3; the table's D call of TRBD2 was not tested on the DNA. TRBV3-2 is shown as a pseudogene. The length of the CDR3 is 18 residues. Here the CDR3 DNA reads TGTGCCAGCAGCCTTCCTAGCGGGGGGGCCCCCCCCACAGATACGCAGTATTTT. It encodes CASSLPSGGAPPTDTQYF.

This clonotype was recorded at least ten times. V and J are TRBV15 and TRBJ2-2, with D perhaps matching TRBD2 (6 bases). Germline-derived CDR1 and CDR2 are LNHNV and YYDKDF (reference sequence). V was pared by 0 bases and J by 4 bases, with 12 bases between. The CDR3 contains 16 residues. CDR3 amino acids: CATSRDGEVTTGELFF. DNA for the CDR3: TGTGCCACCAGCAGAGATGGGGAGGTAACCACCGGGGAGCTGTTTTTT.

Many counts were recorded for this clonotype. The chain combines TRBV20-1 with TRBJ2-1; no clear D gene. The CDR3 spans 13 residues. CDR1 DFQATT and CDR2 SNEGSKA come from the germline V gene (reference sequence). V gave up 0 bases and J gave up 12 bases, with 15 bases separating them. CDR3 sequence: CSARDSPEDGQFF. In nucleotides, the CDR3 is TGCAGTGCTAGAGATTCCCCTGAGGACGGGCAGTTCTTC.

The chain is built from TRBV7-9 and TRBJ1-6; the match to TRBD1 covers 7 bases. Germline trimming cut 5 bases from V and 7 bases from J; bases unmatched to any gene: 14. The CDR3 has 17 residues. CDR1 and CDR2 from the germline V gene are SEHNR and FQNEAQ (reference sequence). Here the CDR3 reads CASSPRPPGQLNSPLHF. The CDR3, as DNA: TGTGCCAGCAGCCCCCGCCCCCCGGGACAGTTGAATTCACCCCTCCACTTT.

The rearrangement uses TRBV6-5 and TRBJ2-2; no reliable D call. V lost 7 bases and J 0 bases, leaving 9 bases between the germline ends. Germline V lookup: CDR1 MNHEY, CDR2 SVGAGI. The CDR3 covers 14 residues. CDR3 sequence reads: CASTLRTNTGELFF. CDR3 bases: TGTGCCAGCACATTGCGCACGAACACCGGGGAGCTGTTTTTT.

At least ten counts were recorded for this clonotype. The chain is built from TRBV19 and TRBJ1-6, with a weak D call TRBD1 (6 bases). The CDR3 is made up of 13 amino acids. V lost 11 bases, J lost 6 bases, and 14 bases lay in between. Germline V gene sequence: CDR1 LNHDA, CDR2 SQIVND (reference sequence). The CDR3 DNA follows: TGTGCCGGTAAACGGGGGCCTAATTCACCCCTCCACTTT. Amino acids: CAGKRGPNSPLHF.